This TCR beta chain was retrieved from a study of blood T cell repertoires in COVID-19. Across the whole study: PBMCs, B-cell-depleted T cells, or T cells provided the cDNA or gDNA that made up the material.

A single count supports this clone. This CDR3 is 15 amino acids long. Germline CDR1 reads MNHEY; CDR2 reads SMNVEV (reference sequence). J was trimmed by 4 bases and V by 5 bases; bases with no gene match: 10. How the authors handled the data: Counts of nucleated cells, estimated from reference gene primer amplification, were obtained. Assay used: immunoSEQ multiplex PCR; TCRdb lists only in-frame clones, some missing. The DNA was the basis for D and trimming; V, J and clone size are from that table. The repertoire consists of over 85,000 clones, with around 87% occurring once and the leading ten covering roughly 5.4%.

This TCR was recovered from a man aged 35 to 55 with acute or convalescent COVID-19. Input material: peripheral blood. The chain employs TRBV27 and TRBJ1-1; 7 nucleotides match TRBD1. DNA for the CDR3: TGTGCCAGCAGTAAAGACAGGGCGATGGGCACTGAAGCTTTCTTT. Its protein is CASSKDRAMGTEAFF.